The sequence of this TCR beta chain was determined in a study of metastatic and nonmetastatic thyroid tumors. As for the study in general: Malignant thyroid and benign thyroid patients provided blood and tumor or nodule tissue whose repertoires were compared. Study-wide results and limits: It was reportedly found that TCR beta diversity was significantly higher in malignant thyroid tumors than in benign nodules, a difference seen in both blood and tumor samples.

Until they underwent thyroid surgery, no patient had received any treatment. The table lists this clone with a few counts. The target antigen is unknown. In the study's own analysis: The study's classifier, a distant-metastasis tool for papillary thyroid cancer, was built using CDR3 differences across clinicopathological groups. TCRdb redid the clone calls on the PCR reads using MiXCR. These V and J calls originate from TCRdb's pipeline instead of the authors' own analysis. The table shows over 25,000 clones, with approximately 10% occurring only once. This TCR came from a female donor with papillary thyroid cancer or a benign thyroid nodule (not recorded which). Some clones in this sample may be carry-over from other donors' samples. The specimen sequenced was blood.

CDR3 protein: CASSFSQAVADYEQYF. Here the CDR3 DNA reads TGTGCCAGCAGTTTTAGTCAGGCCGTCGCGGACTACGAGCAGTACTTC. The chain combines TRBV27 with TRBJ2-7; D not resolved. Per the germline V gene, CDR1 is MNHEY and CDR2 is SMNVEV (reference sequence). The CDR3 is made up of 16 amino acids. Deletions cut 3 bases from V and 3 bases from J, with 18 bases between.